This is a list of T cell receptor beta chains from one sample in a study of early T cells in non-severe SARS-CoV-2 infection. One entry per CDR3 protein results from TCRdb running MiXCR on the 5' RACE reads. The table includes fewer than 100,000 distinct CDR3 sequences, about 11% detected once. Sequencing was performed on whole blood. These receptor sequences come from an adult who was a healthcare worker with PCR-confirmed SARS-CoV-2 infection or an uninfected control (not recorded which). CDR3s leave out the opening cysteine and the closing phenylalanine or tryptophan. The D gene is left open where the match is weak.

j_call | d_call | v_call | cdr3_aa
TRBJ2-3 | TRBD2 | TRBV29-1 | SGGGATDTQY
TRBJ1-5 | NA | TRBV6-6 | ASSYGVNQPQH
TRBJ2-1 | TRBD2 | TRBV27 | ASSYPSTSGGVGYNEQF
TRBJ2-5 | NA | TRBV5-6 | ASSLGKLETQY
TRBJ2-2 | TRBD1 | TRBV7-2 | ASSRDRAPGELF
TRBJ1-2 | TRBD1 | TRBV27 | ASSSLQGENYGYT
TRBJ1-6 | NA | TRBV30 | AWGLAANNSPLH
TRBJ2-5 | NA | TRBV6-5 | ASSYSGRLQETQY
TRBJ2-5 | NA | TRBV13 | ASSFNKETQY
TRBJ2-3 | TRBD2 | TRBV20-1 | SASPTSGGVDTQY
TRBJ2-1 | TRBD1 | TRBV12-3/TRBV12-4 | ASTYWDRGDNEQF
TRBJ2-7 | NA | TRBV6-5 | ASSPGHPPEY
TRBJ2-7 | TRBD1 | TRBV5-4 | ASSLPGGLSYEQY
TRBJ2-2 | NA | TRBV12-3/TRBV12-4 | ASSLAGTGNTGELF
TRBJ1-1 | NA | TRBV5-5 | ASSLDPTNTEAF
TRBJ1-6 | NA | TRBV7-2 | ASSSSIRSPLH
TRBJ2-7 | NA | TRBV3-1 | ASSQSYEQY
TRBJ2-7 | NA | TRBV3-1 | ASRGPEGLQY
TRBJ2-5 | NA | TRBV3-1 | ASSHHRVLGQY
TRBJ1-2 | NA | TRBV29-1 | SVEQGSGYGYT
TRBJ1-4 | NA | TRBV7-8 | ASSSRDNPTNEKLF
TRBJ1-1 | NA | TRBV13 | ASSSAAGLNTEAF
TRBJ1-1 | NA | TRBV13 | ASSLRGPNTEAF
TRBJ2-1 | TRBD2 | TRBV24-1 | ATAREGNEQF
TRBJ2-7 | NA | TRBV3-1 | ASSQEGEGSI
TRBJ2-1 | NA | TRBV11-2 | ASSPLLRGQF
TRBJ1-2 | NA | TRBV25-1 | ASSNGQWGYT
TRBJ2-3 | NA | TRBV6-1 | ASRGGWDTDTQY
TRBJ2-5 | TRBD2 | TRBV20-1 | SAASGGGETQY
TRBJ1-4 | TRBD1 | TRBV7-9 | ASSSTGAEEKLF
TRBJ1-2 | NA | TRBV27 | ASRSAFGGYT
TRBJ1-2 | NA | TRBV5-6 | ASHFEGGESGGYT
TRBJ2-1 | TRBD2 | TRBV11-2 | ASSSGLAGANNEQF
TRBJ1-1 | NA | TRBV5-5 | ASSLAGGYTEAF
TRBJ2-1 | NA | TRBV7-9 | ASSLEFVGNEQF
TRBJ1-1 | NA | TRBV7-6 | ASSLWGGKESEAF
TRBJ1-6 | TRBD1 | TRBV30 | AWKGDREVSPLH
TRBJ2-1 | NA | TRBV14 | ASSQSRGGELNNEQF
TRBJ2-1 | TRBD1 | TRBV6-5 | ASSYPQTGEISSFDNELF
TRBJ1-4 | TRBD1 | TRBV29-1 | SVKTGGEKLF
TRBJ1-5 | TRBD1 | TRBV5-4 | ASSSGQGQPQH
TRBJ2-7 | NA | TRBV10-3 | AISKLAGTIYEQY
TRBJ2-1 | TRBD1 | TRBV18 | ASSPGRDRALHNEQF
TRBJ1-1 | NA | TRBV10-2 | ASISVGGTEEAF
TRBJ2-5 | NA | TRBV11-2 | ASSLGRSRGPLQETQY
TRBJ2-7 | TRBD2 | TRBV6-5 | ASSYGGGGAYEQY
TRBJ1-2 | NA | TRBV6-2/TRBV6-3 | ASIRPGAELYGYT
TRBJ2-5 | NA | TRBV12-3/TRBV12-4 | ASSSRGDLETQY
TRBJ1-5 | NA | TRBV7-8 | ASSHDGRRNQPQH
TRBJ2-5 | NA | TRBV24-1 | ATSDSRDPRETQY
TRBJ1-2 | NA | TRBV25-1 | ASSARGARGYT
TRBJ2-5 | TRBD2 | TRBV18 | ASSPQQRGRQETQY
TRBJ1-4 | TRBD1 | TRBV20-1 | SARGQGAGEKLF
TRBJ1-5 | NA | TRBV6-2/TRBV6-3 | ASSPPGGPNQPQH